The count of the clone carrying this TCR beta chain is one. The sample contains more than one DNA sequence encoding this CDR3. The data are from a study of blood T cell repertoires in COVID-19. Study-level background: T cells, B-cell-depleted T cells, or PBMCs supplied cDNA or gDNA.

Trimming stripped 2 bases from V and 0 bases from J, with 8 bases between. The length of the CDR3 is 15 residues. The germline V gene encodes CDR1 SGHAT and CDR2 FQNNGV. In the authors' workflow: Reference gene primer amplification gave estimated nucleated cell counts. Here immunoSEQ multiplex PCR was the method, and the copy in TCRdb shows in-frame clones only, minus some. For V, J and clone size, that table is used; D and trimming come from the DNA. In the table there are more than 200,000 clones, more than 85% of which are singletons. The receptor's source is a woman aged 45 to 65 who had recovered from COVID-19. Sequenced material: PBMCs or T cells enriched from blood (not recorded which). This sequence joins TRBV11-2 and TRBJ2-1; possible D gene TRBD2, 6 bases. The CDR3 DNA reads TGTGCCAGCAGCTTAAATAGCGGCTCCTACAATGAGCAGTTCTTC. Amino acids: CASSLNSGSYNEQFF.